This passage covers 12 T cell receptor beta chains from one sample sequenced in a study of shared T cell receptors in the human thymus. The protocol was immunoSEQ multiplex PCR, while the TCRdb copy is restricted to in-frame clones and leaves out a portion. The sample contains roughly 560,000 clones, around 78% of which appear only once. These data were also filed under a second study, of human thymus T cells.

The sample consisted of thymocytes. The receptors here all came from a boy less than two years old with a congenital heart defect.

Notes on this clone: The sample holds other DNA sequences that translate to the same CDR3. CDR3 sequence reads: CASSGTGSYEQYF. DNA for the CDR3: TGTGCCAGCAGCGGGACAGGATCCTACGAGCAGTACTTC. The gene calls are TRBV2 and TRBJ2-7; 8 nucleotides match TRBD1. Germline V CDR1 and CDR2: SNHLY, FYNNEI. Trimming removed 6 bases from V and 1 base from J; junction bases left unmatched: 2. CDR3 size: 13 residues. The variable domain in full, completed from reference TRBV2 and TRBJ2-7, reads EPEVTQTPSHQVTQMGQEVILRCVPISNHLYFYWYRQILGQKVEFLVSFYNNEISEKSEIFDDQFSVERPDGSNFTLKIRSTKLEDSAMYFCASSGTGSYEQYFGPGTRLTVT.

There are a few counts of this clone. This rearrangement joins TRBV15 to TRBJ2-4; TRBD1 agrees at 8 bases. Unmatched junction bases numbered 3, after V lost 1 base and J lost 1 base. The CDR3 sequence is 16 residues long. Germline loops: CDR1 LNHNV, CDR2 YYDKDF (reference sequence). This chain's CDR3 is CATSRGTGLAKNIQYF. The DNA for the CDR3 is TGTGCCACCAGCAGAGGGACAGGGCTGGCCAAAAACATTCAGTACTTC.

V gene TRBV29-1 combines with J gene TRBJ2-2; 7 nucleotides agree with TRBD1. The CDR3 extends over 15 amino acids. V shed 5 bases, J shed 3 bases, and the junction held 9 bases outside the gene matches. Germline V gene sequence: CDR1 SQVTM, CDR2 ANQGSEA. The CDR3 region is CSVREGGADTGELFF. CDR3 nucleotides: TGCAGCGTTCGAGAAGGGGGCGCAGACACCGGGGAGCTGTTTTTT.

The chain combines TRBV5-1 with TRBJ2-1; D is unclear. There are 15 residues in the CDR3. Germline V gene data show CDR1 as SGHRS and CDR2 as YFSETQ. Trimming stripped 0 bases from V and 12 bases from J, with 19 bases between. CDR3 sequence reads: CASSLVAVESRRQFF. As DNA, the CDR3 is TGCGCCAGCAGCTTGGTAGCCGTGGAATCCCGAAGGCAGTTCTTC. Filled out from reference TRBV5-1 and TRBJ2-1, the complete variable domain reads KAGVTQTPRYLIKTRGQQVTLSCSPISGHRSVSWYQQTPGQGLQFLFEYFSETQRNKGNFPGRFSGRQFSNSRSEMNVSTLELGDSALYLCASSLVAVESRRQFFGPGTRLTVL.

The CDR3 reads CASGGGAPPTKQYF. For the CDR3, the DNA is TGTGCCAGCGGGGGGGGCGCCCCCCCTACGAAGCAGTACTTC. The rearrangement links TRBV6-5 to TRBJ2-7; TRBD2 is a possible D gene (7 bases). V lost 8 bases, J lost 8 bases, and 22 bases lay in between. Germline CDR1 is MNHEY and CDR2 is SVGAGI. The CDR3 is 14 amino acids.

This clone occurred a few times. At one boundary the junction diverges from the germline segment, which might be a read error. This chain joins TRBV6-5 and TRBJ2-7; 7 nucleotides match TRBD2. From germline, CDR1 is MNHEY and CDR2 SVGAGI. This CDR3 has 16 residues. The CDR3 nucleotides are TGTGCCAGCAGGTACTCCCGGGCTAGCGGCCGCTACGAGCAGTACTTC. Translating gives CASRYSRASGRYEQYF.

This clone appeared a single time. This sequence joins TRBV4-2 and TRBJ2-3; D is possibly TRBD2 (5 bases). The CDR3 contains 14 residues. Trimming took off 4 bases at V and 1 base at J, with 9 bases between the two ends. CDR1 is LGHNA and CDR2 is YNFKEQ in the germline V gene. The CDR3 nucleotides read TGTGCCAGCAGCCCGCGGGTCCGCACAGATACGCAGTATTTT. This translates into CASSPRVRTDTQYF.

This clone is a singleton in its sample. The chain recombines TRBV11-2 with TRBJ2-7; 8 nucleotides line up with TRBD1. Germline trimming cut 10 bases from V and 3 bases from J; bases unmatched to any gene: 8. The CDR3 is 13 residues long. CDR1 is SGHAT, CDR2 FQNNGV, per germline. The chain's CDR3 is CAIQGAGCYEQYF. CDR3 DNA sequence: TGTGCCATCCAGGGGGCCGGATGCTACGAGCAGTACTTC.

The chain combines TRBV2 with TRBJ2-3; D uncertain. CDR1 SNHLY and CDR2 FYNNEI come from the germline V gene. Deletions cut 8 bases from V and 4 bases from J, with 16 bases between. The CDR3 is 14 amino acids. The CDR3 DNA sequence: TGTGCCAGCCCGCCCTGGCGGCCCGCAGATACGCAGTATTTT. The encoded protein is CASPPWRPADTQYF.

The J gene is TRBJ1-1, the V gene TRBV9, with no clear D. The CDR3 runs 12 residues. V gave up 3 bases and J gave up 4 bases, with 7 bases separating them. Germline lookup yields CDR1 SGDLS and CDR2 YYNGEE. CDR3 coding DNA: TGTGCCAGCAGCGGACCGGGCACTGAAGCTTTCTTT. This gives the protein CASSGPGTEAFF.

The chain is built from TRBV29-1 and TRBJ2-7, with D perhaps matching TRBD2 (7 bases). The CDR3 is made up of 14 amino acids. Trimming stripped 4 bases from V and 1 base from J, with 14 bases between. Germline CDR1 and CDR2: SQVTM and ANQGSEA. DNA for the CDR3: TGCAGCGTTGGGGGGCGGGAGTCGTCCTACGAGCAGTACTTC. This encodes CSVGGRESSYEQYF.

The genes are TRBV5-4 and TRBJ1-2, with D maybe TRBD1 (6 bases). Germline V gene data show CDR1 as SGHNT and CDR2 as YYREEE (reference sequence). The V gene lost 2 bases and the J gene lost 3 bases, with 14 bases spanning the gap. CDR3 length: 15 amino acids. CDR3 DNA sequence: TGTGCCAGCAGCTTACGCGGGGGGGGCGACTATGGCTACACCTTC. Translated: CASSLRGGGDYGYTF.